This entry describes one T cell receptor beta chain. The antigen is unknown. This CDR3 is built from 16 residues. V was trimmed by 2 bases and J by 3 bases, leaving 17 bases between them. Germline V gene lookup returns CDR1 LGHDT and CDR2 YNNKEL (reference sequence). These data come from a study of response to subunit inactivated influenza vaccine. TCRdb called the RT-PCR reads again in MiXCR, with one record for every CDR3 protein. The table records 250,000 to 350,000 distinct CDR3 sequences, 22% of them present only once. Study results and caveats: T cells newly recruited by each seasonal influenza vaccination are few, the authors suggested.

The TCR sequence derives from a man between 45 and 75 years old who received an inactivated influenza vaccine. The chain joins TRBV3-1 to TRBJ2-7; the D call may be TRBD1 or TRBD2 (5 bases each). The sample here was PBMCs from blood, taken less than 22 months after vaccination. The CDR3 DNA sequence: TGTGCCAGCAGCCAAATCTCAACAGGACTCGACTACGAGCAGTACTTC. Protein product: CASSQISTGLDYEQYF.